These 2 T cell receptor beta chains originate from one sample sequenced in a study of blood T cell repertoires in COVID-19. Method: immunoSEQ multiplex PCR; TCRdb's copy keeps in-frame clones and lacks some. The sample lists approximately 68,000 clones, 75% to 85% occurring once. Sequencing input: peripheral blood. The receptors here all came from a woman aged 55-70 years with acute or convalescent COVID-19.

This clone has a single count. This sequence joins TRBV5-1 and TRBJ2-7; 7 bases fit TRBD1. Germline CDR1 and CDR2: SGHRS and YFSETQ. J lost 4 bases, V lost 2 bases, and 6 bases had no gene match. This CDR3 region has 14 residues. The CDR3 sequence is CASSLSGTAYEQYF. CDR3 coding DNA: TGCGCCAGCAGCTTATCCGGGACAGCGTACGAGCAGTACTTC.

This rearrangement joins TRBV29-1 to TRBJ1-2; no clear D. Germline V CDR1 and CDR2: SQVTM, ANQGSEA. With 3 bases removed from V and 4 bases from J, the gap between germline ends came to 15 bases. The length of the CDR3 is 14 residues. The CDR3 loop reads CSVEKPGESYGYTF. The CDR3 bases are TGCAGCGTTGAGAAGCCGGGAGAAAGCTATGGCTACACCTTC.